Listed below are T cell receptor beta chains from one sample, sequenced in a study of a mutant IDH1 vaccine in newly diagnosed glioma. For these TCRs, the target antigens are not known. Generated by immunoSEQ multiplex PCR, the TCRdb table keeps only in-frame clones and is missing some. Here the sample spans 40,000 to 55,000 clones, about 82% being singletons. The specimen comprised PBMCs, sampled from a glioma patient whose treatment included an IDH1 peptide vaccine. All receptors come from a man in his forties with glioma. The CDR3 runs from the conserved cysteine through the conserved F or W. The D gene is left open where the match is weak. Not all rows give a size; the values are once, few, many and, for expanded clones, a class.

>TRBJ2-3|-|TRBV2|-
TGTGCCAGCAGTGAGTTGAGTGGCGGAACAGATACGCAGTATTTT
CASSELSGGTDTQYF
>TRBJ1-4|-|TRBV5-4|-
TGTGCCAGCAGCTTAGGGGATCTTGAGGGTGAAAAACTGTTTTTT
CASSLGDLEGEKLFF
>TRBJ2-1|-|TRBV9|-
TGTGCCAGCAGCGTTCGATCTGAGCCCGGCGATGAGCAGTTCTTC
CASSVRSEPGDEQFF
>TRBJ1-2|-|TRBV27|-
TGTGCCAGCAGTGCACAGGGTGTAGGTGCTAACTATGGCTACACCTTC
CASSAQGVGANYGYTF
>TRBJ1-1|TRBD1|TRBV5-1|few
TGCGCCAGCAGCTCTACAGGGGGCGCCTCGAACACTGAAGCTTTCTTT
CASSSTGGASNTEAFF
>TRBJ1-2|-|TRBV5-5|-
TGTGCCAGCAGCTTGGAGCTAATTGGCTACACCTTC
CASSLELIGYTF
>TRBJ2-7|TRBD2|TRBV5-1|few
TGCGCCAGCAGCTTTTCCCCAGCGGGAAGTACCTACGAGCAGTACTTC
CASSFSPAGSTYEQYF
>TRBJ2-1|-|TRBV11-3|once
TGTGCCAGCAGCTTGTTCACGACCAATGAGCAGTTCTTC
CASSLFTTNEQFF
>TRBJ2-1|-|TRBV12-2|-
TGTGCAGAGTCCCCTAAGGAGAGTAGCTCCTACAATGAGCAGTTCTTC
CAESPKESSSYNEQFF
>TRBJ1-4|-|TRBV18|-
TGTGCCAGCTCACCTTCGGGTCGGGCAACTAATGAAAAACTGTTTTTT
CASSPSGRATNEKLFF
>TRBJ2-5|-|TRBV14|-
TGTGCCAGCAGCCAAGATGGGCCAGGGATATTGGGGACCCAGTACTTC
CASSQDGPGILGTQYF
>TRBJ2-2|-|TRBV7-9|-
TGTGCCAGCAGCTTAGATCGGAGCGAGAACACCGGGGAGCTGTTTTTT
CASSLDRSENTGELFF
>TRBJ2-7|-|TRBV19|-
TGTGCCAGTAGTTGGGGGATTGGCGGCTACGAGCAGTACTTC
CASSWGIGGYEQYF
>TRBJ1-5|-|TRBV19|-
TGTGCCAGTAGTATAAACGCAGCTAATCAGCCCCAGCATTTT
CASSINAANQPQHF
>TRBJ2-3|-|TRBV18|-
TGTGCCAGCTCGCTTGACGGGGGCGCGTCAGTTGATACGCAGTATTTT
CASSLDGGASVDTQYF
>TRBJ1-5|-|TRBV15|-
TGTGCCACCAGCAGAGATCCGGCAGGGTCCAATCAGCCCCAGCATTTT
CATSRDPAGSNQPQHF
>TRBJ1-4|-|TRBV5-4|-
TGTGCCAGCAGCTTGGGGGGGTACTCAACTAATGAAAAACTGTTTTTT
CASSLGGYSTNEKLFF
>TRBJ2-3|TRBD1|TRBV5-1|-
TGCGCCAGCAGCCGAGCCGGGACAGGGGATGCAGATACGCAGTATTTT
CASSRAGTGDADTQYF
>TRBJ1-1|-|TRBV19|once
TGTGCCAGTAGTAATAAGAGGACCAACACTGAAGCTTTCTTT
CASSNKRTNTEAFF
>TRBJ2-1|-|TRBV10-1|-
TGCGCCAGCAGTGAGCAGGGGGGCTACAATGAGCAGTTCTTC
CASSEQGGYNEQFF
>TRBJ2-2|TRBD1|TRBV7-8|-
TGTGCCAGCAGCTTATACAGGGGGCGCGGGACCGGGGAGCTGTTTTTT
CASSLYRGRGTGELFF
>TRBJ2-5|-|TRBV5-4|few
TGTGCCAGCAGCTTGATAACTAGCCGAAGTGGAGAGACCCAGTACTTC
CASSLITSRSGETQYF
>TRBJ2-1|-|TRBV28|-
TGTGCCAGCAGGCCCACAGGAGGAGAGCAGTTCTTC
CASRPTGGEQFF
>TRBJ1-1|-|TRBV7-2|-
TGTGCCAGCAGCTCAAACCGAGGCACTGAAGCTTTCTTT
CASSSNRGTEAFF
>TRBJ2-3|TRBD2|TRBV6-1|-
TGTGCCAGCAGTGAAGTTAAAAGAATAGCGGGAGTTCATACGCAGTATTTT
CASSEVKRIAGVHTQYF
>TRBJ2-7|-|TRBV6-4|-
TGTGCCAGCAGTGTTGTTGCGACCTCCTACGAGCAGTACTTC
CASSVVATSYEQYF
>TRBJ2-7|-|TRBV27|-
TGTGCCAGCAGTCTACCGGGTACGGGGGGCAGCTCCTACGAGCAGTACTTC
CASSLPGTGGSSYEQYF
>TRBJ2-5|TRBD2|TRBV18|-
TGTGCCAGCTCACCATTTAGCGGGACCCAACAAGAGACCCAGTACTTC
CASSPFSGTQQETQYF
>TRBJ2-3|TRBD2|TRBV11-1|-
TGTGCCAGCAGCATAAGGACACTAGCGGGACTAGATACGCAGTATTTT
CASSIRTLAGLDTQYF
>TRBJ2-4|TRBD1|TRBV4-3|few
TGCGCCAGCAGCCAAGATCGCCAGGGGGTAGTCGGTGGCATTCAGTACTTC
CASSQDRQGVVGGIQYF
>TRBJ1-1|-|TRBV7-2|-
TGTGCCAGCAGCAAGGGGCTGAACACTGAAGCTTTCTTT
CASSKGLNTEAFF
>TRBJ2-6|TRBD1|TRBV2|medium-sized
TGTGCCAGCAGGGAACGGGACAGCGTCTCTGGGGCCAACGTCCTGACTTTC
CASRERDSVSGANVLTF
>TRBJ2-3|TRBD2|TRBV11-2|few
TGTGCCAGCAGCAGAATAGCGGGAGTTGCCGCAGATACGCAGTATTTT
CASSRIAGVAADTQYF
>TRBJ1-1|-|TRBV6-1|few
TGTGCCAGCACGAACGAGATGAACACTGAAGCTTTCTTT
CASTNEMNTEAFF
>TRBJ1-1|TRBD1|TRBV9|-
TGTGCCAGCAGCGTAGGCACAGGGGTCGTTGAAGCTTTCTTT
CASSVGTGVVEAFF
>TRBJ2-7|-|TRBV27|-
TGTGCCAGCAGCCCCGGGACCAACTACGAGCAGTACTTC
CASSPGTNYEQYF
>TRBJ2-5|-|TRBV4-3|-
TGCGCCAGCAGCCAGCGGGAAGCTGAGACCCAGTACTTC
CASSQREAETQYF
>TRBJ2-1|-|TRBV9|-
TGTGCCAGCAGCCCAGATCCCCCCTTAGATAACAATGAGCAGTTCTTC
CASSPDPPLDNNEQFF
>TRBJ2-3|TRBD2|TRBV11-2|-
TGTGCCAGCAGCTTGGGACTAGCGGGAGATGGCGATACGCAGTATTTT
CASSLGLAGDGDTQYF
>TRBJ2-1|-|TRBV6-5|-
TGTGCCAGCAGTTACTCGCTTCGCTCCAATGAGCAGTTCTTC
CASSYSLRSNEQFF
>TRBJ1-1|TRBD1|TRBV2|few
TGTGCCAGCAGGGAGCAGGGGGCGGAGAACACTGAAGCTTTCTTT
CASREQGAENTEAFF
>TRBJ1-2|TRBD1|TRBV2|-
TGTGCCAGCAGGGGACAGGGGGCTGGCTACACCTTC
CASRGQGAGYTF
>TRBJ1-2|TRBD1|TRBV5-5|-
TGTGCCAGCAACCCGGAGGGACAGCTTAACTATGGCTACACCTTC
CASNPEGQLNYGYTF
>TRBJ2-2|-|TRBV29-1|-
TGCAGCGTTGAAGATCTAGAAACCGGGGAGCTGTTTTTT
CSVEDLETGELFF
>TRBJ2-1|TRBD1|TRBV11-3|-
TGTGCCAGCTCACTTCGGGGGACAGGGGGGAATGAGCAGTTCTTC
CASSLRGTGGNEQFF